This section outlines one T cell receptor beta chain sequence together with its context. This entry belongs to a study of human T cells and chemical hapten exposure. One entry per CDR3 protein results from TCRdb running MiXCR on the RACE reads. The sample has 80,000 to 95,000 distinct CDR3 sequences; roughly 11% are singletons. Trimming removed 6 bases from V and 4 bases from J; junction bases left unmatched: 4. The length of the CDR3 is 14 residues. CDR1 SQVTM and CDR2 ANQGSEA come from the germline V gene. Time point here: patch test 2, 6 weeks after DPC sensitization. Treatment here: therapeutic diphenylcyclopropenone sensitization with weekly scalp DPC.

The gene calls are TRBV29-1 and TRBJ2-3, with 13 bases identical to TRBD2. The specimen comprised whole blood, sampled in connection with sensitization to the hapten diphenylcyclopropenone (DPC). The clonotype was recovered from a man in his forties or fifties with alopecia areata. Some clones in this sample may be carry-over from other donors' samples. This CDR3 reads CSVGLAGIADTQYF. The DNA for the CDR3 is TGCAGCGTGGGACTAGCGGGAATCGCAGATACGCAGTATTTT.